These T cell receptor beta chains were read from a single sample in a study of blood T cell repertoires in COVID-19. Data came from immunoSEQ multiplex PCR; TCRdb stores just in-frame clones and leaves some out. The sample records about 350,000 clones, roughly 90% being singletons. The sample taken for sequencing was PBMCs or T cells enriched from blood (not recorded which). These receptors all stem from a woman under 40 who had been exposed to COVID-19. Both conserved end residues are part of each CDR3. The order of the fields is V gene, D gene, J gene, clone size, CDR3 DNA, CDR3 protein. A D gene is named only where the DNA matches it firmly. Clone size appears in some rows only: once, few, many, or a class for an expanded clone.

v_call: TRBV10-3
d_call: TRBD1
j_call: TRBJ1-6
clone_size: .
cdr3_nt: TGTGCCATCAGTGGTACCGGGACAGGGCTGGTTTCACCCCTCCACTTT
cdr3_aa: CAISGTGTGLVSPLHF

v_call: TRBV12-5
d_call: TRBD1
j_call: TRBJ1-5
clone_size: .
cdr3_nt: TGTGCTAGTGCCCTGGGACAGGACACTCAGCCCCAGCATTTT
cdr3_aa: CASALGQDTQPQHF

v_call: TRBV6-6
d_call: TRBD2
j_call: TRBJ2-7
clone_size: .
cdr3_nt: TGTGCCAGCAGTTCCCTCTCCGGGACTAGCTTCCACGAGCAGTACTTC
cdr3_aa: CASSSLSGTSFHEQYF

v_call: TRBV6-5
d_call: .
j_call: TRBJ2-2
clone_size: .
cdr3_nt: TGTGCCAGCAGTTACTCGAGATCTGGGGAGCTGTTTTTT
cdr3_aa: CASSYSRSGELFF

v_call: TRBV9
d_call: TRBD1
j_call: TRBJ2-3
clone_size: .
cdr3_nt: TGTGCCAGCAGCGTCCCGGGACAGCGCGCAGATACGCAGTATTTT
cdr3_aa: CASSVPGQRADTQYF

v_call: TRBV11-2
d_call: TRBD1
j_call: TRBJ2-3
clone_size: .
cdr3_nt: TGTGCCAGCAGCCTCCAGGGGGCGCGACGGGGAGATACGCAGTATTTT
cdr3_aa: CASSLQGARRGDTQYF

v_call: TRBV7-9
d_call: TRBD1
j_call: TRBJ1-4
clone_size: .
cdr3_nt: TGTGCCAGCAGCTTAGAGACAGGGTTTAATGAAAAACTGTTTTTT
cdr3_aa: CASSLETGFNEKLFF

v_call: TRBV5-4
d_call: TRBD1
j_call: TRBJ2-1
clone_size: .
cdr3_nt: TGTGCCAGCAGCAGGACAGGGTCTTCCTCCTACAATGAGCAGTTCTTC
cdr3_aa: CASSRTGSSSYNEQFF

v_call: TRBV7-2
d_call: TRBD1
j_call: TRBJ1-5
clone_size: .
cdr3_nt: TGTGCCAGCAGCTTGTTTCAGGGGGAAGGGCAGCCCCAGCATTTT
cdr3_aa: CASSLFQGEGQPQHF

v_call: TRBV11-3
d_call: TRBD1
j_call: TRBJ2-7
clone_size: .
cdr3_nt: TGTGCCAGCAGCTTACTGGGACAGGGGTCCTCCTACGAGCAGTACTTC
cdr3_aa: CASSLLGQGSSYEQYF

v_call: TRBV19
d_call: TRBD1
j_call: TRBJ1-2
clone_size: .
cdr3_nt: TGTGCCAGTGACTCCGCCAACAGGGGCCTCTATGGCTACACCTTC
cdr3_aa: CASDSANRGLYGYTF

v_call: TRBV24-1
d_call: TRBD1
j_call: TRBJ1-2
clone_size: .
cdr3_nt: TGTGCCACCAGTGACCCCGGGACAGGGGGCTATGGCTACACCTTC
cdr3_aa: CATSDPGTGGYGYTF

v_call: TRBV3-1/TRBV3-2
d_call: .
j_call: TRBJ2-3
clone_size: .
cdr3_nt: TGTGCCAGCAGCCAAGACTCCCCCAGAGATACGCAGTATTTT
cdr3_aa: CASSQDSPRDTQYF

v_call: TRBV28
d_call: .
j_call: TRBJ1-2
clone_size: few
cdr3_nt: TGTGCCAGCAGTCAGAGACTCAGAAACTATGGCTACACCTTC
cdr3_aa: CASSQRLRNYGYTF

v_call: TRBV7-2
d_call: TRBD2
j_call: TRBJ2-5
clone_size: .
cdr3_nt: TGTGCCAGCAGCTTCCGGACTAGCGGGAGGGAGACCCAGTACTTC
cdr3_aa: CASSFRTSGRETQYF

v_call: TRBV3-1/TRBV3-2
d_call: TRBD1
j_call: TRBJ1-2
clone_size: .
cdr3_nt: TGTGCCAGCAGCCGAGCCTCCGGGACAGGGAGGGGTGGCTACACCTTC
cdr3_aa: CASSRASGTGRGGYTF

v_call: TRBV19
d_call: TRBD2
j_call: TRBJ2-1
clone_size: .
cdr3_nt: TGTGCCAGTACCACAGCGGGAGAGTACAATGAGCAGTTCTTC
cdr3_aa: CASTTAGEYNEQFF

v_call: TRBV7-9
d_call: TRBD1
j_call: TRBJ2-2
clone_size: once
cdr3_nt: TGTGCCAGCAGCTTAGCCCCAGACTCGACAGGGATCACCGGGGAGCTGTTTTTT
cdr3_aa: CASSLAPDSTGITGELFF

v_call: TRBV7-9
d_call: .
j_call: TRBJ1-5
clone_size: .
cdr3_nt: TGTGCCAGCAGCTCAGGTCCAGTGACAGGAACTAATCAGCCCCAGCATTTT
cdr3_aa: CASSSGPVTGTNQPQHF

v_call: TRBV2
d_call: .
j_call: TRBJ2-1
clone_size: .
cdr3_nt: TGTGCCAGCCATTATACACCCAATGAGCAGTTCTTC
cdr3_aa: CASHYTPNEQFF

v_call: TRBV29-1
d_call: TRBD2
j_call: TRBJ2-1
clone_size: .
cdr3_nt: TGCAGCGTTGAGGGGACTAGCGGGAGCCGGGTTGAGCAGTTCTTC
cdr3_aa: CSVEGTSGSRVEQFF

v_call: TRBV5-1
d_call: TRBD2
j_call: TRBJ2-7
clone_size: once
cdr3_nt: TGCGCCAGCAGCTTGGGCGTGGGAGGGCCCTCCTACGAGCAGTACTTC
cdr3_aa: CASSLGVGGPSYEQYF